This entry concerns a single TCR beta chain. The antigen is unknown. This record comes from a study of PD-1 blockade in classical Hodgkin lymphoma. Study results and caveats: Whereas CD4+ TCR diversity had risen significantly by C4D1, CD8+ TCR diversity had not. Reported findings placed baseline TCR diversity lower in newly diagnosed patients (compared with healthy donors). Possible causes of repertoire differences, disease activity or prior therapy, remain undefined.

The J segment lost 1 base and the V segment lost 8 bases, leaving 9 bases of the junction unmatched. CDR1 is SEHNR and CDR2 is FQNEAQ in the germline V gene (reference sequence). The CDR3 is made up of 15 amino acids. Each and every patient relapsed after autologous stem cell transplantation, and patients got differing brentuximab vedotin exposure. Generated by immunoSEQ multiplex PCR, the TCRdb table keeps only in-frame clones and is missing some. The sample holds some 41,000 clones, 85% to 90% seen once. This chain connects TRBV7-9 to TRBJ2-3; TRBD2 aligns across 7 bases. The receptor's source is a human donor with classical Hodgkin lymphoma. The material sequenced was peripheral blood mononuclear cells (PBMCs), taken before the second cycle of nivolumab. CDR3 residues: CASSGGRSGTDTQYF. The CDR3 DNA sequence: TGTGCCAGCTCTGGCGGGAGAAGCGGCACAGATACGCAGTATTTT.